This T cell receptor beta chain was found in a study of OX40 agonist ivuxolimab in advanced cancers. Study overall: Dose-escalation patients suffered from hepatocellular carcinoma, melanoma, renal cell or head and neck cancer. Broader study findings: CD8+ T cells were the subset that, on average, had more expanded clones than CD4+.

Germline CDR1 is SGHRS and CDR2 is YFSETQ. V shed 3 bases and J 0 bases; nucleotides not matched to a gene: 6. The CDR3 length is 16 residues. Details on this clone: Its antigen is still unknown.

Sequenced by immunoSEQ multiplex PCR; TCRdb stores in-frame clones only, minus some. This sample yields some 44,000 clones, of which roughly 86% are seen a single time; under 40% belongs to the top ten. The clonotype comes from an adult with an advanced solid tumor such as melanoma, head and neck, liver or kidney cancer. J is TRBJ1-2 and V is TRBV5-1; TRBD1 matches at 9 bases. The source was CD4+ or CD8+ T cells sorted from blood, collected in a trial of the OX40 agonist ivuxolimab. CDR3 loop: CASSSGDRVPNYGYTF. For the CDR3, the DNA is TGCGCCAGCAGCTCCGGGGACAGGGTACCTAACTATGGCTACACCTTC.